The 6 T cell receptor beta chains given below trace back to one sample, sequenced in a study of cytomegalovirus exposure and HLA in healthy donors. The PCR ran on 60 Vbeta and 13 Jbeta primers. TCRdb keeps only in-frame clones here, not all; method: immunoSEQ multiplex PCR. The sample lists some 110,000 clones; 70% to 80% were seen once. Source material: PBMCs. All receptors derive from a boy between 5 and 17 years old in good health and CMV-seronegative.

V and J are TRBV29-1 and TRBJ1-2, with 11 bases matching TRBD1. In germline, CDR1 is SQVTM, CDR2 ANQGSEA. With V trimmed by 5 bases and J by 3 bases, 2 bases remained unmatched. The CDR3 sequence is 13 residues long. The CDR3 is CSVPGQGDYGYTF. CDR3 DNA: TGCAGCGTTCCGGGACAGGGGGACTATGGCTACACCTTC.

Written as DNA, the CDR3 is TGTGCCAGCAGCCCCGCGGGCGGAGACTATGGCTACACCTTC. It translates to CASSPAGGDYGYTF. The V gene is TRBV7-6, the J gene TRBJ1-2; no reliable D call. With 5 bases removed from V and 3 bases from J, the gap between germline ends came to 13 bases. The CDR3 has 14 amino acids. Germline-derived CDR1 and CDR2 are SGHVS and FNYEAQ.

This chain joins TRBV2 and TRBJ2-6, with 9 nucleotides matching TRBD1. The V segment lost 8 bases and the J segment 1 base; nucleotides outside the gene matches: 9. The germline CDR1 and CDR2 sequences are SNHLY and FYNNEI. The CDR3 has 17 residues. The CDR3 spells CASLRDRGTSGANVLTF. CDR3 coding DNA: TGTGCCAGCCTACGTGACAGGGGGACTTCTGGGGCCAACGTCCTGACTTTC. Filled out from reference TRBV2 and TRBJ2-6, the complete variable domain reads EPEVTQTPSHQVTQMGQEVILRCVPISNHLYFYWYRQILGQKVEFLVSFYNNEISEKSEIFDDQFSVERPDGSNFTLKIRSTKLEDSAMYFCASLRDRGTSGANVLTFGAGSRLTVL.

This clone turned up a few times. For the CDR3, the DNA is TGTGCCAGCAGTTTAACAGCGGGTATTGGGAATCAGCCCCAGCATTTT. Translated, it gives CASSLTAGIGNQPQHF. The chain recombines TRBV28 with TRBJ1-5, with unresolved D. V dropped 2 bases and J dropped 4 bases, with 15 bases sitting between them. The germline V gene has CDR1 MDHEN and CDR2 SYDVKM. The CDR3 consists of 16 residues.

Turning to this clone: At one end, the junction sequence differs from germline, possibly due to a read error. The CDR3 protein is CASREGGEAYQPQHF. DNA of the CDR3: TGTGCCAGCAGGGAAGGGGGCGAGGCTTATCAGCCCCAGCATTTT. V and J are TRBV2 and TRBJ1-5; 7 bases match TRBD1. CDR1 SNHLY and CDR2 FYNNEI come from the germline V gene. This CDR3 region has 15 residues.

The chain recombines TRBV4-1 with TRBJ1-4; D gene unclear. This CDR3 spans 14 amino acids. From germline, CDR1 is MGHRA and CDR2 YSYEKL. V lost 2 bases to trimming and J lost 4 bases, with 8 bases between them. DNA for the CDR3: TGCGCCAGCAGCCAAACAGTAATTAATGAAAAACTGTTTTTT. This codes for CASSQTVINEKLFF.